The present TCR beta chain was sequenced within a study of PD-1 blockade in classical Hodgkin lymphoma. Study conclusions and caveats: Reported baseline diversity: healthy donors highest, relapsed/refractory patients lowest. Undefined causes, possibly disease activity or prior therapy, underlie the repertoire differences. The diversity seen at baseline in complete responders resembled that of newly diagnosed patients.

Data came from immunoSEQ multiplex PCR; TCRdb stores just in-frame clones and leaves some out. The table includes 25,000 to 35,000 clones, roughly 80% detected once. This clone came up a few times. Its antigen remains unidentified. Time point specified: cycle 4 day 1 (C4D1), after 6 weeks of nivolumab. Following autologous stem cell transplantation, relapse occurred in every patient, and exposure to brentuximab vedotin varied. The study purified CD4+ T cells from thawed PBMCs using magnetic negative selection. The TCR comes from a human donor with classical Hodgkin lymphoma. Sequencing was performed on CD4+ T cells from blood, taken before the fourth cycle of nivolumab.

CDR3 bases: TGTGCCAGCAGCTTAGCTACGGACCCGGGGGTTTCACCCCTCCACTTT. Amino acid sequence: CASSLATDPGVSPLHF. This chain uses TRBV7-9 with TRBJ1-6, with D maybe TRBD1 (5 bases). Germline V gene sequence: CDR1 SEHNR, CDR2 FQNEAQ (reference sequence). V lost 0 bases, J lost 9 bases, and 15 bases lay in between. This CDR3 has 16 residues.